The sequence of this T cell receptor (gamma chain) was determined in a study of gamma delta lymphoproliferative disorders and STAT genes. Study as a whole: Gamma-chain libraries were built from at least 50 ng of genomic DNA with the LymphoTrack Dx TCRG Assay.

Sequencing used genomic DNA taken from PBMCs of patients and controls. Under 2017 WHO criteria, patients were classed as T-LGLL or HSTCL. This clone was counted many times. Its antigen is unknown. The CDR3 runs 16 residues. Germline CDR1 EGSNGY, CDR2 YDSYNSKV. V lost 0 bases to trimming and J lost 7 bases; unmatched junction nucleotides: 3. TCRdb reanalyzed the multiplex PCR reads using CATT. The repertoire includes 1,000 to 1,500 gamma-chain clones, 8.2% of them detected once, and around 59% sits in the top ten. Points from the study as a whole: Indolent patients' major clones mainly used Vgamma9-JgammaP and Vdelta2-Ddelta3-Jdelta1.

This TCR came from a human donor with gamma-delta T-cell large granular lymphocyte leukemia. Sequencing input: blood. The genes are TRGV2 and TRGJP. TCRdb offers no J gene call, so here the DNA was matched to germline to obtain one. CDR3 loop: CATWDGFELGKKIKVF. The DNA for the CDR3 is TGTGCCACCTGGGACGGGTTCGAGTTGGGCAAAAAAATCAAGGTATTT.